A selection of T cell receptor beta chains follows, all from one sample in a study of beta chain features in type 1 diabetes. Some clones are missing from TCRdb's copy, which holds only in-frame ones; the method was immunoSEQ multiplex PCR. The sample shows 360,000 or so clones, around a fifth of them seen only once. Material: naive CD4+ T cells from blood. The receptors were sampled from a woman under 30 in good health. The CDR3 runs from the conserved cysteine through the conserved F or W. The order of the fields is J gene, clone size, V gene, D gene, CDR3 DNA, CDR3 protein. A D gene is named only where the DNA matches it firmly. Some rows have no size entry. The others give once, few or many, or a class for an expanded clone.

>TRBJ2-4|.|TRBV9|TRBD2
TGTGCCAGCAGCGTAGGGCGGGAGGACATTCAGTACTTC
CASSVGREDIQYF
>TRBJ2-1|few|TRBV9|TRBD1
TGTGCCAGCAGCGCCGACAGGGGACGGTACAATGAGCAGTTCTTC
CASSADRGRYNEQFF
>TRBJ1-3|few|TRBV7-9|.
TGTGCCAGCAGCTTAGCGGGGACAAGAAACACCATATATTTT
CASSLAGTRNTIYF
>TRBJ2-3|.|TRBV9|TRBD2
TGTGCCAGCAGTCTAGCGGCCCTCACAGATACGCAGTATTTT
CASSLAALTDTQYF
>TRBJ1-6|few|TRBV10-2|.
TGCGCCAGCAGTGTTGGAGAGAATTCACCCCTCCACTTT
CASSVGENSPLHF
>TRBJ2-5|.|TRBV18|TRBD1
TGTGCCAGCTCACCACGGCAGACAGGGGGTCAGACCCAGTACTTC
CASSPRQTGGQTQYF
>TRBJ2-1|.|TRBV6-1|TRBD1
TGTGCCAGCAGTGAGCCGGGACAGAGCTACAATGAGCAGTTCTTC
CASSEPGQSYNEQFF
>TRBJ2-1|few|TRBV30|.
TGTGCCTGGAGTGGCGGATACAATGAGCAGTTCTTC
CAWSGGYNEQFF
>TRBJ1-2|.|TRBV6-5|TRBD1
TGTGCCAGCAGAGCCCGGGACAGTCTTAACTATGGCTACACCTTC
CASRARDSLNYGYTF
>TRBJ2-1|.|TRBV6-5|TRBD2
TGTGCCAGCAACACCAACCGACTAGCGGGAGGGCAAGTCTTC
CASNTNRLAGGQVF
>TRBJ2-1|.|TRBV7-2|.
TGTGCCACCCGGGACTTCTCCTACAATGAGCAGTTCTTC
CATRDFSYNEQFF
>TRBJ2-7|.|TRBV6-5|TRBD1
TGTGCCAGCAGTTACAGGGACAGATACTACGAGCAGTACTTC
CASSYRDRYYEQYF
>TRBJ2-5|.|TRBV4-1|.
TGCGCCAGCAGCCTTACTATGCAAGAGACCCAGTACTTC
CASSLTMQETQYF
>TRBJ1-4|.|TRBV9|.
TGTGCCAGCAGCGACAGTTCCCAGAAACTGTTTTTT
CASSDSSQKLFF
>TRBJ2-1|few|TRBV5-4|TRBD2
TGTGCCAGCAGGGTGGGACTAGCGGGTACAAATGAGCAGTTCTTC
CASRVGLAGTNEQFF
>TRBJ2-5|.|TRBV15|TRBD2
TGTGCCACCAGCAGGGGTCCGGGACTAGCGGCCCAAGAGACCCAGTACTTC
CATSRGPGLAAQETQYF
>TRBJ1-1|.|TRBV15|.
TGTGCCACCAGCAGAGGGGCAGGGGCTATGAACACTGAAGCTTTCTTT
CATSRGAGAMNTEAFF
>TRBJ2-1|few|TRBV5-1|.
TGCGCCAGCAGCTTGTCTGCGGACAATGAGCAGTTCTTC
CASSLSADNEQFF
>TRBJ2-2|.|TRBV5-7|.
TGTGCCAGCAGCTTTGGTCAGGGCGACACCGGGGAGCTGTTTTTT
CASSFGQGDTGELFF
>TRBJ2-1|once|TRBV7-2|TRBD1
TGTGCCAGCAGCCAGGACAGGGACACCCTCCACAATGAGCAGTTCTTC
CASSQDRDTLHNEQFF
>TRBJ1-1|.|TRBV27|.
TGTGCCAGCAGTTCGCGGGATGCCTTTGAAGCTTTCTTT
CASSSRDAFEAFF
>TRBJ2-1|.|TRBV7-9|.
TGTGCCAGCAGCTTCACTAGTAACCTCAATGAGCAGTTCTTC
CASSFTSNLNEQFF
>TRBJ1-1|.|TRBV4-1|.
TGCGCCAGCAGCCAAGCAGGGAAGACTGAAGCTTTCTTT
CASSQAGKTEAFF
>TRBJ2-5|.|TRBV5-4|.
TGTGCCAGCAGCCGACTTTTGGAGGGGACCCAGTACTTC
CASSRLLEGTQYF
>TRBJ2-1|few|TRBV7-6|TRBD1
TGTGCCAGCAGCCCGCAGGGACAGGGCGCTGAGCAGTTCTTC
CASSPQGQGAEQFF
>TRBJ2-7|.|TRBV5-1|.
TGCGCCAGCAGCTTGGGCACAGGGCCCCAAACCTACGAGCAGTACTTC
CASSLGTGPQTYEQYF
>TRBJ1-1|.|TRBV7-3|.
TGTGCCAGCAGCTTAGGTACGGGGATGAACACTGAAGCTTTCTTT
CASSLGTGMNTEAFF
>TRBJ1-1|few|TRBV29-1|TRBD1
TGCAGCGTTAGGGCCCCCACCCGGGACAGGGGGATCATGACTGAAGCTTTCTTT
CSVRAPTRDRGIMTEAFF
>TRBJ2-5|few|TRBV7-9|.
TGTGCCAGCAGCTCCACCCGGGGGGGACAGCGGCAAGAGACCCAGTACTTC
CASSSTRGGQRQETQYF